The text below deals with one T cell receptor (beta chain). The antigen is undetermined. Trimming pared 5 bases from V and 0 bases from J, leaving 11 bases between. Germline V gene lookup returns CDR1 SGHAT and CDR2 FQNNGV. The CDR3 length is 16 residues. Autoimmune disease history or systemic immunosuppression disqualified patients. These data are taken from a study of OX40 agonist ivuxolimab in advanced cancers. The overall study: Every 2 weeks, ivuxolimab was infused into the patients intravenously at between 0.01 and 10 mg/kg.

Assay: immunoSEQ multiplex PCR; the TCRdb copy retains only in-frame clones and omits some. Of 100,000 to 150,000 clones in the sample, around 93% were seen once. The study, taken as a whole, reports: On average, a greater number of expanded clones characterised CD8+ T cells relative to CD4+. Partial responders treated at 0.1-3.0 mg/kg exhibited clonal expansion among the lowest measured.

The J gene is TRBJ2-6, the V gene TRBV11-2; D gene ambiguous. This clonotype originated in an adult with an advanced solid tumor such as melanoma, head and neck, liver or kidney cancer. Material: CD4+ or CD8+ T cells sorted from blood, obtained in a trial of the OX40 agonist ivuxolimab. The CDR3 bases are TGTGCCAGCAGCAATAGAAGGATCTCTGGGGCCAACGTCCTGACTTTC. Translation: CASSNRRISGANVLTF.